What follows is one T cell receptor beta chain and its context. This entry is derived from a study of shared clonotypes between healthy human individuals. Clones were sequenced by immunoSEQ multiplex PCR, and TCRdb holds only the in-frame ones, with some missing. This table has under 600,000 clones, around 76% appearing once. The TCR sequence derives from a woman aged 40 to 50 in good health. Some clones in this sample may be carry-over from other donors' samples. The sequencing sample was made of PBMCs.

CDR3 in amino acids: CASSSAGYTQYF. In DNA form, the CDR3 reads TGTGCCAGCAGTTCGGCGGGATATACGCAGTATTTT. The rearrangement joins TRBV6-5 to TRBJ2-3; D perhaps matches TRBD2 (6 bases). The length of the CDR3 is 12 residues. Trimming took 4 bases from V and 7 from J, leaving 9 bases between them. Germline assignment: CDR1 MNHEY and CDR2 SVGAGI.